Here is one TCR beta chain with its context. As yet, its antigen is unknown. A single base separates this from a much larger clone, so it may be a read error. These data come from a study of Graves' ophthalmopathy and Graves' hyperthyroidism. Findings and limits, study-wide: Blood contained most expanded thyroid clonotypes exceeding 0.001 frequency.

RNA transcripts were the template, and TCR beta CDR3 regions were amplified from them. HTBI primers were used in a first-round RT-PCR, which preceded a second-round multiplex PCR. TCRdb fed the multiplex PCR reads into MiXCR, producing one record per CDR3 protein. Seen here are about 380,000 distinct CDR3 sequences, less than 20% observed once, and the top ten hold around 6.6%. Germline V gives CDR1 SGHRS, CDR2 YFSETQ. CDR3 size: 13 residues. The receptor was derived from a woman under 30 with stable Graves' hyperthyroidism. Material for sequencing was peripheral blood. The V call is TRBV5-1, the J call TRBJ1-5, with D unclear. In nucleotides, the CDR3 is TGCGCCAGCAGCTTGGAAGCCGATCAGCCCGAGCATTTT. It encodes CASSLEADQPEHF.